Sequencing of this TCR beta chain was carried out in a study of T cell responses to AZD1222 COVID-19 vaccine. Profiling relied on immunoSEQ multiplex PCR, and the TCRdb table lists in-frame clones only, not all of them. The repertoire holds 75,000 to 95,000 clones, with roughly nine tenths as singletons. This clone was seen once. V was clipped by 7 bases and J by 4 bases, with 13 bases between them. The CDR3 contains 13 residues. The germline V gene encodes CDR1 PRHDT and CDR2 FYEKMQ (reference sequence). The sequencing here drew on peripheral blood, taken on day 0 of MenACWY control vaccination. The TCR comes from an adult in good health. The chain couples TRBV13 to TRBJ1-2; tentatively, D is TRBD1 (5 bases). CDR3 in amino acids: CASKGQAGYGYTF. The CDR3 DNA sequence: TGTGCCAGCAAGGGGCAGGCAGGCTATGGCTACACCTTC.